These 27 T cell receptor beta chains were all obtained from the same sample, sequenced in a study of PD-1 blockade in classical Hodgkin lymphoma. With no exception, relapse followed autologous stem cell transplantation in all patients, and brentuximab vedotin exposure varied. Repertoires were generated with immunoSEQ multiplex PCR, while TCRdb's copy carries only in-frame clones and drops some. The data contain fewer than 30,000 clones, just under 80% of them singletons. The material was peripheral blood mononuclear cells (PBMCs), obtained before the second cycle of nivolumab. The receptors here all came from a human donor with classical Hodgkin lymphoma.

CDR3 sequence reads: CASSLFGTGGAFF. The CDR3 nucleotides are TGTGCCAGCAGTTTATTTGGCACAGGGGGAGCTTTCTTT. The V gene is TRBV28, the J gene TRBJ1-1; TRBD1 matches at 8 bases. The V gene end was trimmed by 1 base and the J gene end by 10 bases; junction bases not matched to a gene: 5. Germline CDR1 and CDR2: MDHEN and SYDVKM. CDR3 length equals 13 residues. Using reference TRBV28 and TRBJ1-1 for the parts outside the CDR3, the full variable domain is DVKVTQSSRYLVKRTGEKVFLECVQDMDHENMFWYRQDPGLGLRLIYFSYDVKMKEKGDIPEGYSVSREKKERFSLILESASTNQTSMYLCASSLFGTGGAFFGQGTRLTVV.

In this sample, this clone turned up a few times. The V gene is TRBV27, the J gene TRBJ1-6, with TRBD1 as a possible D gene (6 bases). The germline V gene encodes CDR1 MNHEY and CDR2 SMNVEV (reference sequence). Trimming took 6 bases from V and 8 from J, leaving 8 bases between them. This CDR3 region has 12 residues. The CDR3 DNA reads as TGTGCCAGCAGACAGGGAGATTCACCCCTCCACTTT. It translates to CASRQGDSPLHF.

The V and J genes are TRBV20-1 and TRBJ1-1; TRBD1 might be the D (5 bases). This CDR3 spans 10 amino acids. CDR1 is DFQATT, CDR2 SNEGSKA, per germline (reference sequence). The CDR3 loop reads CSAGAGKAFF. The CDR3 DNA reads TGCAGCGCCGGGGCCGGGAAAGCTTTCTTT.

The rearrangement uses TRBV7-3 and TRBJ1-1; 8 nucleotides agree with TRBD1. V was clipped by 6 bases and J by 3 bases; unmatched bases: 12. The CDR3 covers 16 residues. The germline V gene encodes CDR1 SGHTA and CDR2 FQGTGA. CDR3 sequence (DNA): TGTGCCAGCAGTCCCGGGACAGGACGGGGGGACACTGAAGCTTTCTTT. It translates to CASSPGTGRGDTEAFF.

This clone showed up just once. The chain is built from TRBV4-1 and TRBJ1-2; D not resolved. V lost 0 bases and J 4 bases, leaving 12 bases between the germline ends. Germline V CDR1 and CDR2: MGHRA, YSYEKL. The CDR3 extends over 15 amino acids. CDR3 amino acids: CASSQDQSSFYGYTF. CDR3 coding DNA: TGCGCCAGCAGCCAAGATCAAAGCTCTTTCTATGGCTACACCTTC.

The rearrangement uses TRBV4-2 and TRBJ1-2; D might be TRBD1 (6 bases). This CDR3 is built from 13 residues. V dropped 3 bases and J dropped 6 bases, with 11 bases sitting between them. CDR1 is LGHNA, CDR2 YNFKEQ, per germline. The CDR3 bases are TGTGCCAGCAGCCAGTCAGACAGGAATGGCTACACCTTC. Translating gives CASSQSDRNGYTF.

The gene calls are TRBV7-3 and TRBJ2-3; D ambiguous. Germline values: CDR1 SGHTA, CDR2 FQGTGA. This CDR3 contains 14 residues. The V and J ends lost 5 bases and 6 bases respectively, with 15 bases between them. CDR3 coding DNA: TGTGCCAGCAGCCTATGGCGATTCGCGGATACGCAGTATTTT. This encodes CASSLWRFADTQYF.

This clone was seen more than once but under ten times. The V gene is TRBV5-1, the J gene TRBJ1-3; D is perhaps TRBD1 (5 bases). In germline, CDR1 is SGHRS, CDR2 YFSETQ. V dropped 3 bases and J dropped 7 bases, with 11 bases sitting between them. The CDR3 totals 13 residues. The DNA of the CDR3 is TGCGCCAGCAGCTATGGGGGGGAGAACACCATATATTTT. It translates to CASSYGGENTIYF.

The chain carries TRBV7-9 and TRBJ1-2; maybe TRBD1 (6 bases). Trimming pared 2 bases from V and 4 bases from J, leaving 11 bases between. The CDR3 has 14 residues. Germline lookup yields CDR1 SEHNR and CDR2 FQNEAQ (reference sequence). CDR3 coding DNA: TGTGCCAGCAGCTTAAAGGGGGGACTCTATGGCTACACCTTC. Encoded protein: CASSLKGGLYGYTF.

This chain uses TRBV21-1 with TRBJ1-5. TRBV21-1 is reported as a pseudogene. The CDR3 is made up of 14 amino acids. CDR3 nucleotide sequence: TGTGCCAGCAGCAAATTAAGGGAGCGGCAGCCCCAGCATTTT. It codes for CASSKLRERQPQHF.

The chain employs TRBV2 and TRBJ2-5; D is undetermined. Looked up from germline, CDR1 is SNHLY and CDR2 is FYNNEI. V lost 2 bases and J 2 bases, leaving 12 bases between the germline ends. The CDR3 contains 15 residues. CDR3 DNA sequence: TGTGCCAGCAGTGAATTCAGTACGAATCAAGAGACCCAGTACTTC. Residues: CASSEFSTNQETQYF. Combining the CDR3 with reference TRBV2 and TRBJ2-5 gives the whole variable domain EPEVTQTPSHQVTQMGQEVILRCVPISNHLYFYWYRQILGQKVEFLVSFYNNEISEKSEIFDDQFSVERPDGSNFTLKIRSTKLEDSAMYFCASSEFSTNQETQYFGPGTRLLVL.

This CDR3 reads CASSDPGTVYNEQFF. The CDR3 nucleotides are TGTGCCAGCAGCGATCCCGGGACAGTCTACAATGAGCAGTTCTTC. V and J are TRBV6-6 and TRBJ2-1; 7 positions agree with TRBD1. The CDR3 spans 15 residues. Trimming took 6 bases from V and 3 from J; bases not matched to a gene: 8. Germline CDR1 reads MNHNY; CDR2 reads SVGAGI (reference sequence).

The chain links TRBV19 to TRBJ1-1; 8 positions match TRBD1. The germline V gene encodes CDR1 LNHDA and CDR2 SQIVND (reference sequence). V was pared by 7 bases and J by 2 bases, with 12 bases of the junction left unmatched. The CDR3 has 16 amino acids. The chain's CDR3 is CASTLPGQGLNTEAFF. CDR3 coding DNA: TGTGCCAGTACACTCCCTGGACAGGGCCTTAACACTGAAGCTTTCTTT.

The V call is TRBV11-3, the J call TRBJ2-5; D is ambiguous. The CDR3 extends over 14 amino acids. The V gene lost 4 bases and the J gene lost 6 bases, with 15 bases spanning the gap. From germline, CDR1 is SGHNT and CDR2 YENEEA. CDR3 sequence reads: CASSWTGPSQTQYF. The CDR3 DNA follows: TGTGCCAGCAGCTGGACGGGTCCCTCTCAGACCCAGTACTTC.

The V and J genes are TRBV6-6 and TRBJ1-2, with D perhaps TRBD1 (5 bases). The CDR3 covers 14 residues. Trimming shortened V by 5 bases and J by 6 bases, and 16 bases separated the two germline ends. CDR1 MNHNY and CDR2 SVGAGI come from the germline V gene (reference sequence). The CDR3 DNA is TGTGCCAGCAGTCCCTCGGTCAGGGACGATGGCTACACCTTC. Translated, it gives CASSPSVRDDGYTF.

This chain connects TRBV4-1 to TRBJ2-5; D is perhaps TRBD1 (6 bases). This CDR3 region has 15 residues. Germline lookup yields CDR1 MGHRA and CDR2 YSYEKL. The V and J ends lost 0 bases and 7 bases respectively, with 15 bases between them. The chain's CDR3 is CASSQEGHPGGTQYF. DNA for the CDR3: TGCGCCAGCAGCCAAGAGGGACACCCTGGGGGGACCCAGTACTTC.

V usage is TRBV5-1 and J usage is TRBJ2-3; TRBD1 matches at 7 bases. Germline loops: CDR1 SGHRS, CDR2 YFSETQ. This CDR3 region has 14 residues. J lost 2 bases, V lost 4 bases, and 4 bases had no gene match. In DNA, the CDR3 is TGCGCCAGCAGCCCAGGGGGTTCCACAGATACGCAGTATTTT. Translated, it gives CASSPGGSTDTQYF.

This clone was recorded a few times. V is TRBV7-2 and J is TRBJ1-2; 7 nucleotides match TRBD1. The V and J ends lost 5 bases and 3 bases, in that order; junction bases with no gene match: 6. The CDR3 totals 14 residues. Germline CDR1 and CDR2: SGHTA and FQGNSA. The DNA for the CDR3 is TGTGCCAGCAGCCCACGGACAGGATACTATGGCTACACCTTC. Protein sequence: CASSPRTGYYGYTF.

This rearrangement joins TRBV5-1 to TRBJ2-2; TRBD2 aligns across 8 bases. This CDR3 contains 18 residues. J lost 0 bases, V lost 4 bases, and 11 bases had no gene match. The V gene's germline CDR1 is SGHRS and CDR2 YFSETQ. DNA of the CDR3: TGCGCCAGCAGCGAGAACTTTAGCGGGGCCACGAACACCGGGGAGCTGTTTTTT. The encoded protein is CASSENFSGATNTGELFF.

This chain joins TRBV7-9 and TRBJ2-7; the D gene is possibly TRBD2 (6 bases). V shed 5 bases and J shed 2 bases, with 13 bases lying between them. The CDR3 covers 14 residues. Germline loops: CDR1 SEHNR, CDR2 FQNEAQ (reference sequence). The CDR3 DNA is TGTGCCAGCAGCCGGACTATTCCACCCTACGAGCAGTACTTC. It yields the protein CASSRTIPPYEQYF.

V gene TRBV5-1 combines with J gene TRBJ1-1; D call uncertain. In germline, CDR1 is SGHRS, CDR2 YFSETQ. The CDR3 spans 12 residues. The ends were cut back, 0 bases at V and 7 bases at J, with 7 bases in the middle. The CDR3 here is CASSLGTGEAFF. The CDR3 DNA reads as TGCGCCAGCAGCTTGGGGACCGGTGAAGCTTTCTTT. Supplemented by reference TRBV5-1 and TRBJ1-1, the full variable domain reads KAGVTQTPRYLIKTRGQQVTLSCSPISGHRSVSWYQQTPGQGLQFLFEYFSETQRNKGNFPGRFSGRQFSNSRSEMNVSTLELGDSALYLCASSLGTGEAFFGQGTRLTVV.

This sequence joins TRBV11-2 and TRBJ2-5; D gene uncertain. Trimming cost V 0 bases and J 2 bases, with 1 base left between them. Germline V CDR1 and CDR2: SGHAT, FQNNGV. CDR3 length equals 12 residues. CDR3: CASSLEQETQYF. In nucleotides, the CDR3 is TGTGCCAGCAGCTTAGAACAAGAGACCCAGTACTTC.

This chain links TRBV9 with TRBJ2-3, with 8 bases fitting TRBD2. V shed 4 bases, J shed 1 base, and the junction held 8 bases outside the gene matches. Germline CDR1 SGDLS, CDR2 YYNGEE. CDR3 length: 16 amino acids. The CDR3 loop reads CASSPHSGGRTDTQYF. The CDR3, as DNA: TGTGCCAGCAGCCCCCACAGCGGGGGCCGCACAGATACGCAGTATTTT.

This chain connects TRBV5-1 to TRBJ2-5; the D gene is possibly TRBD2 (7 bases). Looked up from germline, CDR1 is SGHRS and CDR2 is YFSETQ. V was clipped by 1 base and J by 4 bases, with 17 bases between them. CDR3 length: 16 amino acids. CDR3 sequence: CASSLREQGRAETQYF. The CDR3 bases are TGCGCCAGCAGCTTGAGAGAGCAGGGGAGGGCAGAGACCCAGTACTTC. Supplemented by reference TRBV5-1 and TRBJ2-5, the full variable domain reads KAGVTQTPRYLIKTRGQQVTLSCSPISGHRSVSWYQQTPGQGLQFLFEYFSETQRNKGNFPGRFSGRQFSNSRSEMNVSTLELGDSALYLCASSLREQGRAETQYFGPGTRLLVL.

The chain uses TRBV5-5 and TRBJ2-7; unclear D gene. The germline V gene has CDR1 SGHKS and CDR2 YYEKEE (reference sequence). V dropped 0 bases and J dropped 0 bases, with 10 bases sitting between them. CDR3 size: 15 residues. CDR3 sequence: CASSLAVQASYEQYF. Written as DNA, the CDR3 is TGTGCCAGCAGCTTGGCGGTCCAGGCCTCCTACGAGCAGTACTTC.

V and J are TRBV19 and TRBJ2-1, with 12 positions matching TRBD2. With V trimmed by 0 bases and J by 10 bases, 4 bases remained unmatched. The CDR3 extends over 15 amino acids. Germline V gene sequence: CDR1 LNHDA, CDR2 SQIVND (reference sequence). The CDR3 region is CASSIDTSGGSEQFF. For the CDR3, the DNA is TGTGCCAGTAGTATAGACACTAGCGGGGGGTCCGAGCAGTTCTTC.

This clone turned up a few times. The chain carries TRBV7-2 and TRBJ2-5; no firm D call. This CDR3 spans 13 amino acids. Germline values: CDR1 SGHTA, CDR2 FQGNSA. The ends were cut back, 1 base at V and 3 bases at J, with 6 bases in the middle. The CDR3 DNA reads TGTGCCAGCAGCTTAGTAGAAAAAGAGACCCAGTACTTC. Protein product: CASSLVEKETQYF.